Only a few counts were recorded for the clone carrying this TCR beta chain. What it binds is unknown. This sample was taken from a study of cytomegalovirus exposure and HLA in healthy donors. Notes on the study in general: DRB1 showed the most TCR associations and HLA-C the fewest in a later analysis, as rates varied by HLA locus.

The PCR had 60 Vbeta and 13 Jbeta primers. TCRdb keeps only in-frame clones here, not all; method: immunoSEQ multiplex PCR. The top ten hold approximately 0.47% of the sample, which has under 250,000 clones, around 78% seen once. V was trimmed by 0 bases and J by 6 bases, leaving 14 bases between them. The CDR3 is 15 residues long. Germline CDR1 and CDR2: KGHSY and FQNENV. Sequencing was done on a sample of PBMCs. The chain employs TRBV16 and TRBJ1-2; unclear D gene. The source of this sequence is a boy aged 10-17 years in good health and CMV-seronegative. The CDR3 DNA reads TGTGCCAGCAGCCAATCGAGAGGGTGGCCGAATGGCTACACCTTC. Its protein is CASSQSRGWPNGYTF.